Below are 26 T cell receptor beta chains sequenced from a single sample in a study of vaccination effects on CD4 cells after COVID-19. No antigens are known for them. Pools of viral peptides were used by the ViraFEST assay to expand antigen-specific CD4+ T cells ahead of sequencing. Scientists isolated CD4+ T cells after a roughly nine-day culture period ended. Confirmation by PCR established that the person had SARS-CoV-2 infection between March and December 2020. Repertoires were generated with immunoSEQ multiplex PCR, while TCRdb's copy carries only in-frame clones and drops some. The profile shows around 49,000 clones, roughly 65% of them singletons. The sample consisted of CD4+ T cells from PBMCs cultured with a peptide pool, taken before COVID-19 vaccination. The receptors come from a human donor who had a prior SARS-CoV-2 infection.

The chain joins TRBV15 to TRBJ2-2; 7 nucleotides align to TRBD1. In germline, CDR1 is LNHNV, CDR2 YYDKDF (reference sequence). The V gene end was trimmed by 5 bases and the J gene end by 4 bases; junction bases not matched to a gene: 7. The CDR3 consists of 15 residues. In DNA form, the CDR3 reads TGTGCCACCAGCCACGGACAGGCCATCACCGGGGAGCTGTTTTTT. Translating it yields CATSHGQAITGELFF.

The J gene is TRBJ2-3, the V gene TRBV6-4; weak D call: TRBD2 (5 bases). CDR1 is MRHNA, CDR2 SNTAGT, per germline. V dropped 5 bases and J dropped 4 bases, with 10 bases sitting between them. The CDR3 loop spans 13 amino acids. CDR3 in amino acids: CASSREYADTQYF. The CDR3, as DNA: TGTGCCAGCAGTAGGGAGTACGCAGATACGCAGTATTTT.

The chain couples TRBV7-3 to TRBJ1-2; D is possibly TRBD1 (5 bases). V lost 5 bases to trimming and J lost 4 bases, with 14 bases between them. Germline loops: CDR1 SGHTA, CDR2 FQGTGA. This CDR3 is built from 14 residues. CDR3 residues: CASSAGPGFYGYTF. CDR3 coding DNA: TGTGCCAGCAGCGCGGGGCCCGGTTTCTATGGCTACACCTTC.

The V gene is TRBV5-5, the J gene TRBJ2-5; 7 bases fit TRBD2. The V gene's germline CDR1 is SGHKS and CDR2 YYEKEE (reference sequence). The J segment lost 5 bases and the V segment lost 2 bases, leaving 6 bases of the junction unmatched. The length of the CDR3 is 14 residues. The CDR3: CASSLAGREETQYF. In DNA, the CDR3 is TGTGCCAGCAGCTTAGCGGGAAGGGAGGAGACCCAGTACTTC.

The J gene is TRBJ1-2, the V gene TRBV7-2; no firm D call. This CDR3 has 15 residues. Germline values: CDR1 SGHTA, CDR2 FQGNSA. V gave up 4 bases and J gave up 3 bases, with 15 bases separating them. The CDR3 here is CASSSAVLRDYGYTF. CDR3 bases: TGTGCCAGCAGCTCAGCGGTCCTGCGGGACTATGGCTACACCTTC.

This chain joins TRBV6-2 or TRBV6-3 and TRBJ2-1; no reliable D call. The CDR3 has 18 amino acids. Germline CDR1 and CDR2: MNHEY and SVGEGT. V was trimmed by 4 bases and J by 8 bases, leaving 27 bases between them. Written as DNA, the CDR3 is TGTGCCAGCAGTTCCGACCCCTCATCTCTTCTTGGCGGTCATGAGCAGTTCTTC. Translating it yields CASSSDPSSLLGGHEQFF.

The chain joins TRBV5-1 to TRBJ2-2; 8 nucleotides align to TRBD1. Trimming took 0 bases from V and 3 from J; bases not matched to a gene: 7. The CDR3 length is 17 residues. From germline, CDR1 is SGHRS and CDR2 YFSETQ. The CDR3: CASSLGRGRPDTGELFF. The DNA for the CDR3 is TGCGCCAGCAGCTTGGGCAGGGGGCGGCCCGACACCGGGGAGCTGTTTTTT.

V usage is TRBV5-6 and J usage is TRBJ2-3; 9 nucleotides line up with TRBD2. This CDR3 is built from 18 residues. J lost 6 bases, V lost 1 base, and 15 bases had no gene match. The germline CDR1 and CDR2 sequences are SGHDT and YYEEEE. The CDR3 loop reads CASSLKIAGVRGSDTQYF. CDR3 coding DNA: TGTGCCAGCAGCTTGAAAATAGCGGGAGTGCGGGGTTCTGATACGCAGTATTTT. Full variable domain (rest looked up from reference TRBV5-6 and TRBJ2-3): DAGVTQSPTHLIKTRGQQVTLRCSPKSGHDTVSWYQQALGQGPQFIFQYYEEEERQRGNFPDRFSGHQFPNYSSELNVNALLLGDSALYLCASSLKIAGVRGSDTQYFGPGTRLTVL.

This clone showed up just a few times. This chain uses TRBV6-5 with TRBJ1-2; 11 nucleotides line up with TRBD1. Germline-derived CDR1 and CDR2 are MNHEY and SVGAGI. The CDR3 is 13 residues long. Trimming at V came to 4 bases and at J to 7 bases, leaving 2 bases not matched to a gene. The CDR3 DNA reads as TGTGCCAGCAGTTTGGGACAGGGGGTTGGCTACACCTTC. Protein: CASSLGQGVGYTF.

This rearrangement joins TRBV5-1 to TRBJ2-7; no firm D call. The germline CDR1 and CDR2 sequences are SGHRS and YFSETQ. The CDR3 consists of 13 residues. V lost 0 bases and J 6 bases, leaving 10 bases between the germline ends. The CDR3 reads CASSLVPSSEQYF. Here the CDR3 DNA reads TGCGCCAGCAGCTTGGTTCCGTCAAGCGAGCAGTACTTC.

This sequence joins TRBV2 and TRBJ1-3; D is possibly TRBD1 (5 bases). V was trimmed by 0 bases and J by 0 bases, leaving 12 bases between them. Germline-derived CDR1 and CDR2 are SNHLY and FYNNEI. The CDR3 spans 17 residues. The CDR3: CASSEAGWGGSGNTIYF. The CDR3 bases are TGTGCCAGCAGTGAAGCGGGCTGGGGGGGCTCTGGAAACACCATATATTTT.

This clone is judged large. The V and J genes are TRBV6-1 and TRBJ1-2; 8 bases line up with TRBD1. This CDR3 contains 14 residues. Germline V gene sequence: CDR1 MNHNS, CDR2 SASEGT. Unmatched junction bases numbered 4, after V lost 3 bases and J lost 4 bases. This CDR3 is CASSEDRAPYGYTF. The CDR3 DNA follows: TGTGCCAGCAGTGAGGACAGGGCCCCCTATGGCTACACCTTC.

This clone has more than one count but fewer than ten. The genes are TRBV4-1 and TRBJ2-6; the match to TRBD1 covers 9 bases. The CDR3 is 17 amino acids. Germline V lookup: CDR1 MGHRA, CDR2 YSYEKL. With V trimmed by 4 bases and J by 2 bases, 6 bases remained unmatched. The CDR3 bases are TGCGCCAGCAGCCTGAAGGGACAGGGCACTGGGGCCAACGTCCTGACTTTC. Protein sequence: CASSLKGQGTGANVLTF.

CDR3: CASRAYGYTF. In DNA, the CDR3 is TGTGCCAGCAGGGCCTATGGCTACACCTTC. V usage is TRBV6-5 and J usage is TRBJ1-2; D remains ambiguous. Germline CDR1 is MNHEY and CDR2 is SVGAGI. This CDR3 is 10 amino acids long. V was trimmed by 6 bases and J by 4 bases, leaving 3 bases between them.

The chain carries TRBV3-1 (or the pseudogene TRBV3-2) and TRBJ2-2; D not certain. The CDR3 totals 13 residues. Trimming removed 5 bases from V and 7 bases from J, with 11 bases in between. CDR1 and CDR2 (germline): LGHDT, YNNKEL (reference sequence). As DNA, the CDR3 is TGTGCCAGCAGCATCACATGGGTCGGGGAGCTGTTTTTT. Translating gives CASSITWVGELFF.

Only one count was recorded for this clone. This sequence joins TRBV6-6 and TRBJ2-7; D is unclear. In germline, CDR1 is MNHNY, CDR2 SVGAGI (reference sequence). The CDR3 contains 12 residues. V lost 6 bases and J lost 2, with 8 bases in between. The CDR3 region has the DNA TGTGCCAGCAGATCGTACACCTACGAGCAGTACTTC. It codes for CASRSYTYEQYF.

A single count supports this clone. CDR3 amino acids: CASSDQGSRTGELFF. The CDR3 DNA reads as TGCGCCAGCAGCGATCAGGGTTCGAGGACCGGGGAGCTGTTTTTT. This chain connects TRBV5-1 to TRBJ2-2, with D possibly TRBD1 on 5 matching bases. The CDR3 runs 15 residues. Germline V CDR1 and CDR2: SGHRS, YFSETQ. V was shortened by 4 bases and J by 5 bases, with 15 bases between the two germline ends.

CDR3 loop: CASSLVGYNSPLHF. The CDR3 DNA follows: TGTGCCAGCAGCCTCGTAGGTTATAATTCACCCCTCCACTTT. The chain links TRBV6-6 to TRBJ1-6; D unclear. The V gene lost 6 bases and the J gene lost 4 bases, with 10 bases spanning the gap. Germline CDR1 MNHNY, CDR2 SVGAGI (reference sequence). This CDR3 is built from 14 residues.

The CDR3 reads CASSVSVSTDTQYF. In DNA form, the CDR3 reads TGTGCCAGCAGCGTATCCGTGAGCACAGATACGCAGTATTTT. The chain recombines TRBV9 with TRBJ2-3; D unclear. Germline CDR1 reads SGDLS; CDR2 reads YYNGEE. V lost 1 base and J lost 0, with 6 bases in between. The CDR3 consists of 14 residues.

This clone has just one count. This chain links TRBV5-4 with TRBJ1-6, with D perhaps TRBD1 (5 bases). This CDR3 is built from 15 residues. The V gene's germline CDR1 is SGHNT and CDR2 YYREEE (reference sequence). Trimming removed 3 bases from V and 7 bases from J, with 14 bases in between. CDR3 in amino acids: CASSSFRTSNSPLHF. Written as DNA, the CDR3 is TGTGCCAGCAGCTCCTTTAGGACATCCAATTCACCCCTCCACTTT.

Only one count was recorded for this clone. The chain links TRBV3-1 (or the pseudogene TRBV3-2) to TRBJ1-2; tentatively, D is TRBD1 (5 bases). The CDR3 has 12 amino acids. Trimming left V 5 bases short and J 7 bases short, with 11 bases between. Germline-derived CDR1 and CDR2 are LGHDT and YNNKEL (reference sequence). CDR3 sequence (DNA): TGTGCCAGCAGCGGAGGGGCTCGTGGCTACACCTTC. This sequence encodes CASSGGARGYTF.

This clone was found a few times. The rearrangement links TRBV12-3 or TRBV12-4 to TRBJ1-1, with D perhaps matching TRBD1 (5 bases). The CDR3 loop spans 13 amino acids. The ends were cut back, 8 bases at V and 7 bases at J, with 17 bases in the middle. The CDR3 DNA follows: TGTGCCAGCGTCCGGCGGGACGGTAATGAAGCTTTCTTT. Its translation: CASVRRDGNEAFF.

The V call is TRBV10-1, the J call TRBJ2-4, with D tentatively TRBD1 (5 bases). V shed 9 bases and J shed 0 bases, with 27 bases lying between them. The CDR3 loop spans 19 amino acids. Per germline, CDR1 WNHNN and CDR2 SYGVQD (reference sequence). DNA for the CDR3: TGCGCCAGTTGTACCAGGGTCCCATCGCTAACCATAGCCAAAAACATTCAGTACTTC. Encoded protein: CASCTRVPSLTIAKNIQYF.

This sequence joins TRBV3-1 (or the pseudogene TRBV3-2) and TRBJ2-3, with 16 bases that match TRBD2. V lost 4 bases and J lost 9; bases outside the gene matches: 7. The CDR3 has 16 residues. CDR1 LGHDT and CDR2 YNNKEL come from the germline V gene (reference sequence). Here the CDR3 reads CASSPSGTSGGATQYF. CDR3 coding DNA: TGTGCCAGCAGCCCCTCCGGGACTAGCGGGGGGGCGACGCAGTATTTT.

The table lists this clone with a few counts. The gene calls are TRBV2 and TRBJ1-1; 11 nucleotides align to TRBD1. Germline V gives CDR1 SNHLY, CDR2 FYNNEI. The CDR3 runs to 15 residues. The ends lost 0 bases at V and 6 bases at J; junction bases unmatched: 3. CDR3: CASSEAMGQGAEAFF. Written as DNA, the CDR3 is TGTGCCAGCAGTGAAGCGATGGGACAGGGGGCTGAAGCTTTCTTT.

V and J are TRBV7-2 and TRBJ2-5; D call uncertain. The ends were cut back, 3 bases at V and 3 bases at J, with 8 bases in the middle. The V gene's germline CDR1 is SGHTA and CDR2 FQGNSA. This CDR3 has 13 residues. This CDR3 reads CASSFPVEETQYF. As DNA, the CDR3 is TGTGCCAGCAGCTTTCCGGTAGAAGAGACCCAGTACTTC.